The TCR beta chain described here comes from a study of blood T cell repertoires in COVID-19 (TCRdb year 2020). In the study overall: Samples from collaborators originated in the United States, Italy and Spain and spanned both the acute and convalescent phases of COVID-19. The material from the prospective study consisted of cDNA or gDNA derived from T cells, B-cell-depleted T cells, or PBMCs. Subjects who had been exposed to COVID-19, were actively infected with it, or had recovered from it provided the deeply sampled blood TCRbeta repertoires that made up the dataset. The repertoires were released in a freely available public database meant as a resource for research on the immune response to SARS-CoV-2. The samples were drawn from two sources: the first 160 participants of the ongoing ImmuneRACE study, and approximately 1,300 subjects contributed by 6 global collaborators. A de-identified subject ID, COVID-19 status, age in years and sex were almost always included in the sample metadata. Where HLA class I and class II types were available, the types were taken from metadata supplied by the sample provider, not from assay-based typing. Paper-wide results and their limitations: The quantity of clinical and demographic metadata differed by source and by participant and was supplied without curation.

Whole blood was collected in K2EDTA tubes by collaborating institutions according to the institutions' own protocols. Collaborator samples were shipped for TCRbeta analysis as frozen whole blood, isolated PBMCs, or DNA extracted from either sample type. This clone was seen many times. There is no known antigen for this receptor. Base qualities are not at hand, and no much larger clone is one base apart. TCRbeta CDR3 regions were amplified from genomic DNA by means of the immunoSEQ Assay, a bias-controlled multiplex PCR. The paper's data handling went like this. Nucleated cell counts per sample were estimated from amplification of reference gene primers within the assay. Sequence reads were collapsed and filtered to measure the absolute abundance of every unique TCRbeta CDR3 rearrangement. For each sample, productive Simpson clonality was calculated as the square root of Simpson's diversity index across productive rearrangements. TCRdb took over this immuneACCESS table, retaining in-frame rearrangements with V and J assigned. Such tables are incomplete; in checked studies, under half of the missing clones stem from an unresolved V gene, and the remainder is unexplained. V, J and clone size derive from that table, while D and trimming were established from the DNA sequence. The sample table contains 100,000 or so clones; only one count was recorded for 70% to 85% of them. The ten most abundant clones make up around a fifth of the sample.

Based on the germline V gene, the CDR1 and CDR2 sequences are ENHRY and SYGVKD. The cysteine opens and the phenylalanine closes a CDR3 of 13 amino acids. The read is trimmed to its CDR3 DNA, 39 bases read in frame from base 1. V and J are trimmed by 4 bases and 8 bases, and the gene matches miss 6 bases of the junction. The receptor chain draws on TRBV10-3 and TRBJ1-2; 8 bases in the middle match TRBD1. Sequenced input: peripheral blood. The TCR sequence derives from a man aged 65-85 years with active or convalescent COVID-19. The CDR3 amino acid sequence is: CAISVDRVNGYTF. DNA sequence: TGTGCCATCAGTGTGGACAGGGTAAACGGCTACACCTTC.